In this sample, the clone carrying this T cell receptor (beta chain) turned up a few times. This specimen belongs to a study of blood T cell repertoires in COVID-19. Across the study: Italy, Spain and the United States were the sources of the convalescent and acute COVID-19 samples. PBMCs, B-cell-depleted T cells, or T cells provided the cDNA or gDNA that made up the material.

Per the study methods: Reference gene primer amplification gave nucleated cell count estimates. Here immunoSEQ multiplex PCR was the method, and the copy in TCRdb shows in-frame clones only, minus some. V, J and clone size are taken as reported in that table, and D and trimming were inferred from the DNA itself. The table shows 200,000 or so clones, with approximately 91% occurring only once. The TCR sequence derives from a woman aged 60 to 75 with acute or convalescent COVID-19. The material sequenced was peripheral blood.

The CDR3 here is CASSSSSLPETQYF. Here the CDR3 DNA reads TGTGCCAGCAGCTCCAGTTCCCTGCCAGAGACCCAGTACTTC. V usage is TRBV7-2 and J usage is TRBJ2-5, with D hard to call. The CDR3 is 14 residues long. The ends were cut back, 4 bases at V and 4 bases at J, with 13 bases in the middle. The germline V gene has CDR1 SGHTA and CDR2 FQGNSA.